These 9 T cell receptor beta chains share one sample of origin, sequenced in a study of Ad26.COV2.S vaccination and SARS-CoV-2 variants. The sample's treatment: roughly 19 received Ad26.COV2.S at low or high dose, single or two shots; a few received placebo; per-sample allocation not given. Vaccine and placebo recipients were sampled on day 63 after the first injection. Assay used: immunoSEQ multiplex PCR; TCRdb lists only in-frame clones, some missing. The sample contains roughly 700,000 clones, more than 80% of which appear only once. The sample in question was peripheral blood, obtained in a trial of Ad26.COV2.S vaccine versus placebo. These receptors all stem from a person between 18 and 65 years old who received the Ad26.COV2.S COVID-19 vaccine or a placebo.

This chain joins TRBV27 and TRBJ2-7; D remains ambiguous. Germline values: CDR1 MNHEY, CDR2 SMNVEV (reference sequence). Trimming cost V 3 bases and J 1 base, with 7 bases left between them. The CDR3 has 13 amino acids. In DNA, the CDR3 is TGTGCCAGCAGTTTTGGTGAGTCCTACGAGCAGTACTTC. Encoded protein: CASSFGESYEQYF.

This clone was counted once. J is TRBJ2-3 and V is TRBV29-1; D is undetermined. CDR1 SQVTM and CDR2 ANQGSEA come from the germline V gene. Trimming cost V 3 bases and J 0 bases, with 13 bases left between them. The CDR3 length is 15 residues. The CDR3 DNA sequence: TGCAGCGTTGAGTATCTGGCGGACAGCACAGATACGCAGTATTTT. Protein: CSVEYLADSTDTQYF.

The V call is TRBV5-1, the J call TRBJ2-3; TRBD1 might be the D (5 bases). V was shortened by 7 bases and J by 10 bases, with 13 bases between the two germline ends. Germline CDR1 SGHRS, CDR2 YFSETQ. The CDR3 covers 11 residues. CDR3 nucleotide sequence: TGCGCCAGCGGGGTCGACAGTCCGCAGTATTTT. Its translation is CASGVDSPQYF.

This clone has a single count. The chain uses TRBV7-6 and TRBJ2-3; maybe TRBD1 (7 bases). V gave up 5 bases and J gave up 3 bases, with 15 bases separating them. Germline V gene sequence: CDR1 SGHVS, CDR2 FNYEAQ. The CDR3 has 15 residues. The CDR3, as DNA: TGTGCCAGCAGCACCCAGGGGGGAGGTACAGATACGCAGTATTTT. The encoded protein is CASSTQGGGTDTQYF. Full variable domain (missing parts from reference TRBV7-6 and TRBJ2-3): GAGVSQSPRYKVTKRGQDVALRCDPISGHVSLYWYRQALGQGPEFLTYFNYEAQQDKSGLPNDRFSAERPEGSISTLTIQRTEQRDSAMYRCASSTQGGGTDTQYFGPGTRLTVL.

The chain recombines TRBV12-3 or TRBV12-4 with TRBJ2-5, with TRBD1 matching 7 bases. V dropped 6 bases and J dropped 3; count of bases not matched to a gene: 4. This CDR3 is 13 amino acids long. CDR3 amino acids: CASRDGTEETQYF. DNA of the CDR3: TGTGCCAGCAGAGACGGGACAGAAGAGACCCAGTACTTC.

The CDR3 sequence is CASSRGLAGAPTGELFF. The CDR3 nucleotides are TGTGCCAGCAGCAGGGGACTAGCGGGGGCCCCCACCGGGGAGCTGTTTTTT. The gene calls are TRBV5-4 and TRBJ2-2; 14 bases are shared with TRBD2. This CDR3 has 17 amino acids. The ends lost 4 bases at V and 4 bases at J; junction bases unmatched: 6. Germline V lookup: CDR1 SGHNT, CDR2 YYREEE (reference sequence).

The CDR3 DNA reads TGTGCCAGCAGTCTAGCGGGTGGCGGGGAGCTGTTTTTT. Protein product: CASSLAGGGELFF. This chain uses TRBV11-3 with TRBJ2-2, with 8 bases that match TRBD2. Germline trimming cut 6 bases from V and 7 bases from J; bases unmatched to any gene: 4. The germline CDR1 and CDR2 sequences are SGHNT and YENEEA. This CDR3 is built from 13 residues.

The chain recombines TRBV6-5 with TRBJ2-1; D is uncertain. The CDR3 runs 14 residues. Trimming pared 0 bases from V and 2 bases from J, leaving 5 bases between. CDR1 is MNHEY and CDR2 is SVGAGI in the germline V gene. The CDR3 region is CASSYSLAYNEQFF. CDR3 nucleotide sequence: TGTGCCAGCAGTTACTCGCTGGCCTACAATGAGCAGTTCTTC.

This CDR3 reads CASRSGVYSNQPQHF. In nucleotides, the CDR3 is TGTGCCAGTAGGTCAGGGGTTTATAGCAATCAGCCCCAGCATTTT. This chain uses TRBV19 with TRBJ1-5, with D possibly being TRBD1 (6 bases). Looked up from germline, CDR1 is LNHDA and CDR2 is SQIVND (reference sequence). CDR3 length equals 15 residues. V was cut by 6 bases and J by 0 bases, with 12 bases left in between.